This TCR beta chain originates from a study of CD8+CD57+ T cells in acquired aplastic anemia. CDR3 and TCR beta VDJ profiling relied on a genomic DNA template. From the reads, TCRdb called clonotypes with MiXCR, one entry per CDR3 protein. The table shows 400,000 to 600,000 distinct CDR3 sequences, with about a third occurring only once. In its sample, this clonotype was seen many times. Its antigen is still unknown. Germline trimming cut 5 bases from V and 3 bases from J; bases unmatched to any gene: 7. The CDR3 has 15 residues. The germline V gene encodes CDR1 SEHNR and CDR2 FQNEAQ (reference sequence). Study-wide results and caveats: No significant patient-versus-control difference appeared in CD8+ Simpson's diversity.

For sequencing, patients were chosen who had shown expansion of CD8+CD57+ cells by flow cytometry. The TCR was taken from a human donor with aplastic anemia. The sample consisted of sorted CD4+, CD8+, or CD8+CD57+ T cells (not recorded which) from PBMCs. This chain links TRBV7-9 with TRBJ1-5; 7 bases align to TRBD1. CDR3 amino acids: CASSQGEQPNQPQHF. The CDR3 DNA sequence: TGTGCCAGCAGCCAGGGGGAGCAGCCCAATCAGCCCCAGCATTTT.